Sequencing of this TCR beta chain was carried out in a study of shared T cell receptors in the human thymus. The CDR3 length is 18 residues. Trimming at V came to 0 bases and at J to 0 bases, leaving 7 bases not matched to a gene. CDR1 and CDR2 (germline): LGHNA, YSLEER. TCRdb's table, derived via immunoSEQ multiplex PCR, lists solely in-frame clones and lacks some. The data contain almost 550,000 clones, around 78% of them singletons. These data were likewise used in another study, on human thymus T cells. According to that study: In corrective heart surgery, resections were taken, and these provided the thymus tissue. In thymic and blood repertoires alike, V and J usage looked biased. Thymic TCR repertoires of unrelated people reportedly overlapped highly.

The sequence was collected from a boy in the first two years of life with a congenital heart defect. Sample: thymocytes. This rearrangement joins TRBV4-3 to TRBJ2-1; 8 nucleotides agree with TRBD2. The CDR3 DNA follows: TGCGCCAGCAGCCAAGAACTAGCGGAAATCATCTCCTACAATGAGCAGTTCTTC. Translating it yields CASSQELAEIISYNEQFF.